This TCR beta chain was sequenced in a study of T cell responses to AZD1222 COVID-19 vaccine. Study observations and caveats: Repertoire sampling happened only post peak T cell response.

The J segment lost 4 bases and the V segment lost 0 bases, leaving 11 bases of the junction unmatched. From germline, CDR1 is SGHRS and CDR2 YFSETQ. The CDR3 has 18 residues. As to this clone: The target antigen is unknown.

Here immunoSEQ multiplex PCR was the method, and the copy in TCRdb shows in-frame clones only, minus some. The sample gives about 100,000 clones, about 89% of which show up once; around 3.8% is in the top ten. The sample in question was peripheral blood, obtained on day 0 of MenACWY control vaccination. This receptor was identified in an adult in good health. V usage is TRBV5-1 and J usage is TRBJ1-5, with TRBD1 matching 9 bases. The CDR3 DNA follows: TGCGCCAGCAGCTTGGCCAGGGGACAGGGCCCCCTGAATCAGCCCCAGCATTTT. It yields the protein CASSLARGQGPLNQPQHF.